This passage covers 29 T cell receptor beta chains from one sample sequenced in a study of post-analysis software for immune sequencing data (dated by TCRdb to the mid-2010s). The paper as a whole reports these results and caveats: Patients showed significantly higher frequencies than controls for roughly 5 TRBV segments, among them TRBV5-6, TRBV5-1 and TRBV20-1.

No antigens are known for them. The library relied on PCR. The reads were generated on an Illumina HiSeq 2500. Unique molecular identifiers were incorporated into TCR beta cDNA libraries to reduce PCR and sequencing biases. TCRdb itself trimmed the public reads at Q25 with fastp, ran MiXCR and retained productive beta chains. Each CDR3 protein appears once, grouped with its most common genes and DNA. For this sample there are some 500,000 distinct CDR3 sequences; roughly 45% appear just once. Jointly, the top ten make up around 10% of the sample. Material: blood. The receptors shown here come from a girl aged 10 to 17 with multiple sclerosis.

This clonotype was detected a few times. CDR3: CSARLAGGPISETQYF. The CDR3 nucleotides are TGCAGTGCTAGACTAGCGGGAGGGCCGATTTCAGAGACCCAGTACTTC. J is TRBJ2-7 and V is TRBV20-1; 12 positions match TRBD2. The DNA matches TRBJ2-5 better at its end, which makes the J call doubtful. CDR1 and CDR2 from the germline V gene are DFQATT and SNEGSKA (reference sequence). The CDR3 contains 16 residues.

Turning to this clonotype: A junction boundary mismatches the germline segment, possibly from a read error. The V and J genes are TRBV7-7 and TRBJ2-7, with D perhaps matching TRBD1 (6 bases). This CDR3 region has 16 residues. Looked up from germline, CDR1 is SSHAT and CDR2 is FNYEAQ (reference sequence). The CDR3 loop reads CASSQTGGQPPGEQYF. The CDR3 DNA reads TGTGCTAGCAGCCAAACCGGTGGACAGCCTCCGGGTGAGCAGTACTTC.

CDR3 coding DNA: TGTGCCAGCAGCCAATTAGCGGGAAGCTCCTACGAGCAGTACTTC. Its translation is CASSQLAGSSYEQYF. V usage is TRBV4-2 and J usage is TRBJ2-7, with 8 bases aligning to TRBD2. V dropped 2 bases and J dropped 0; count of bases not matched to a gene: 3. Germline values: CDR1 LGHNA, CDR2 YNFKEQ. The CDR3 covers 15 residues.

This rearrangement joins TRBV29-1 to TRBJ2-4; 12 nucleotides match TRBD1. The closer fit of TRBJ2-7 to the DNA end suggests the J call may be wrong. CDR1 is SQVTM and CDR2 is ANQGSEA in the germline V gene. This CDR3 has 19 amino acids. The CDR3: CSVRDRGHSGGLLSYEQYF. The CDR3 DNA reads TGCAGCGTTAGGGACAGGGGGCATAGTGGCGGATTACTTTCCTACGAGCAGTACTTC.

This chain connects TRBV14 to TRBJ2-5; D is ambiguous. V lost 2 bases, J lost 2 bases, and 12 bases lay in between. There are 15 residues in the CDR3. CDR1 SGHDN and CDR2 FVKESK come from the germline V gene. CDR3 sequence: CASSQRSLPQETQYF. Here the CDR3 DNA reads TGTGCCAGCAGCCAACGATCCCTCCCTCAAGAGACCCAGTACTTC. The whole variable domain, filled in from reference TRBV14 and TRBJ2-5, reads EAGVTQFPSHSVIEKGQTVTLRCDPISGHDNLYWYRRVMGKEIKFLLHFVKESKQDESGMPNNRFLAERTGGTYSTLKVQPAELEDSGVYFCASSQRSLPQETQYFGPGTRLLVL.

The gene calls are TRBV7-3 and TRBJ2-3, with TRBD2 matching over 7 bases. The CDR3 is 15 residues long. J was trimmed by 5 bases and V by 1 base; bases with no gene match: 6. Germline assignment: CDR1 SGHTA and CDR2 FQGTGA. The CDR3 DNA sequence: TGTGCCAGCAGCTTAAATATGGCGGGAGAAGATACGCAGTATTTT. It translates to CASSLNMAGEDTQYF.

This clonotype was recorded a few times. DNA of the CDR3: TGTGCCAGCAGCGTCCTAGGAGGTCCCTACAATGAGCAGTTCTTC. Translation: CASSVLGGPYNEQFF. The genes are TRBV7-9 and TRBJ2-1; weak D call: TRBD2 (5 bases). With 5 bases removed from V and 2 bases from J, the gap between germline ends came to 13 bases. CDR1 is SEHNR, CDR2 FQNEAQ, per germline (reference sequence). The CDR3 runs 15 residues.

V gene TRBV5-1 combines with J gene TRBJ1-1; D is unresolved. V lost 3 bases and J 1 base, leaving 10 bases between the germline ends. The CDR3 covers 14 residues. Per the germline V gene, CDR1 is SGHRS and CDR2 is YFSETQ. CDR3 DNA: TGCGCCAGCAGCTGGTCGGTGGAGAACACTGAAGCTTTCTTT. Translating it yields CASSWSVENTEAFF.

V is TRBV6-5 and J is TRBJ2-1; 11 nucleotides align to TRBD2. The CDR3 extends over 17 amino acids. The germline V gene has CDR1 MNHEY and CDR2 SVGAGI. Germline trimming cut 2 bases from V and 4 bases from J; bases unmatched to any gene: 7. CDR3 residues: CASSYIGSGRGYNEQFF. CDR3 DNA: TGTGCCAGCAGTTACATCGGTAGCGGGAGGGGTTACAATGAGCAGTTCTTC.

The rearrangement uses TRBV7-6 and TRBJ1-1; tentative D call: TRBD1 (6 bases). CDR1 and CDR2 (germline): SGHVS, FNYEAQ. The CDR3 has 14 residues. Trimming shortened V by 2 bases and J by 4 bases, and 11 bases separated the two germline ends. The CDR3 protein is CASSLTGWPTEAFF. CDR3 sequence (DNA): TGTGCCAGCAGCTTAACAGGGTGGCCCACTGAAGCTTTCTTT.

This clonotype was picked up a small number of times. The chain uses TRBV28 and TRBJ2-1; 7 bases map to TRBD2. Per the germline V gene, CDR1 is MDHEN and CDR2 is SYDVKM. This CDR3 is 16 amino acids long. V trimming: 6 bases; J trimming: 8 bases; junction bases outside the gene matches: 16. The CDR3 here is CASSSPGLQSRDEQFF. As DNA, the CDR3 is TGTGCCAGCAGCTCCCCGGGACTACAGTCTCGGGATGAGCAGTTCTTC.

The CDR3 is CSARDGGEQFF. DNA for the CDR3: TGCAGTGCTAGAGATGGAGGTGAGCAGTTCTTC. The V and J genes are TRBV20-1 and TRBJ2-1; tentatively, D is TRBD2 (5 bases). The V end was cut by 0 bases, the J end by 9 bases, with 6 bases between. Germline CDR1 DFQATT, CDR2 SNEGSKA (reference sequence). The CDR3 loop spans 11 amino acids.

This clonotype was detected a few times. The chain links TRBV29-1 to TRBJ2-3, with D unclear. The CDR3 runs to 13 residues. Germline CDR1 is SQVTM and CDR2 is ANQGSEA. Trimming took 5 bases from V and 6 from J, leaving 15 bases between them. This CDR3 reads CSVSRLIVDTQYF. CDR3 bases: TGCAGCGTTTCTAGACTGATAGTGGATACGCAGTATTTT.

This clonotype showed up just a few times. The genes are TRBV10-3 and TRBJ2-7; no clear D. The CDR3 consists of 14 residues. Per the germline V gene, CDR1 is ENHRY and CDR2 is SYGVKD. V gave up 3 bases and J gave up 5 bases, with 14 bases separating them. CDR3 sequence reads: CAISEGGLKDEQYF. The DNA of the CDR3 is TGTGCCATCAGTGAAGGCGGCCTTAAGGACGAGCAGTACTTC.

The table lists this clonotype with a few counts. V is TRBV10-3 and J is TRBJ2-3, with D unresolved. Deletions cut 0 bases from V and 2 bases from J, with 12 bases between. This CDR3 comprises 16 residues. CDR1 is ENHRY, CDR2 SYGVKD, per germline. The CDR3 sequence is CAISESMSTYTDTQYF. The CDR3 bases are TGTGCCATCAGTGAGTCTATGTCGACCTACACAGATACGCAGTATTTT.

The V and J genes are TRBV5-1 and TRBJ2-3; no firm D call. The germline gives CDR1 SGHRS, CDR2 YFSETQ. The V and J ends lost 4 bases and 4 bases respectively, with 16 bases between them. This CDR3 is 15 amino acids long. CDR3 sequence (DNA): TGCGCCAGCAGCCCGACGGACGGGTCGGCAGATACGCAGTATTTT. The encoded protein is CASSPTDGSADTQYF. Full variable domain (missing parts from reference TRBV5-1 and TRBJ2-3): KAGVTQTPRYLIKTRGQQVTLSCSPISGHRSVSWYQQTPGQGLQFLFEYFSETQRNKGNFPGRFSGRQFSNSRSEMNVSTLELGDSALYLCASSPTDGSADTQYFGPGTRLTVL.

The gene calls are TRBV7-8 and TRBJ2-3; possibly TRBD2 for D (6 bases). The CDR3 loop spans 15 amino acids. Germline CDR1 and CDR2: SGHVS and FQNEAQ. The V end was cut by 1 base, the J end by 6 bases, with 14 bases between. CDR3: CASSLVQGGLDTQYF. CDR3 DNA sequence: TGTGCCAGCAGCTTAGTGCAGGGAGGACTGGATACGCAGTATTTT.

CDR3 DNA: TGTGCCATCAGTGGAAGGCTTTACAATGAGCAGTTCTTC. This codes for CAISGRLYNEQFF. The chain joins TRBV10-3 to TRBJ2-1; D is undetermined. This CDR3 has 13 residues. Germline V lookup: CDR1 ENHRY, CDR2 SYGVKD. V was cut by 4 bases and J by 4 bases, with 8 bases left in between.

This clonotype occurred once. The chain combines TRBV20-1 with TRBJ2-5; D possibly matches TRBD1 or TRBD2 (5 bases each). CDR1 is DFQATT and CDR2 is SNEGSKA in the germline V gene (reference sequence). The V end lost 0 bases, the J end lost 4 bases, and 18 bases lay between the germline ends. CDR3 length: 16 residues. CDR3 sequence (DNA): TGCAGTGCTAGAGAATCGAGGTGGGACCTGCGAGAGACCCAGTACTTC. Translating gives CSARESRWDLRETQYF.

This clonotype was detected only a few times. CDR3 sequence (DNA): TGTGCCAGCAGGTTAAGCGGGACCAAGACCTACGAGCAGTACTTC. Translated, it gives CASRLSGTKTYEQYF. The chain joins TRBV5-6 to TRBJ2-7; TRBD2 matches at 7 bases. CDR1 is SGHDT, CDR2 YYEEEE, per germline. The CDR3 has 15 residues. The ends lost 5 bases at V and 2 bases at J; junction bases unmatched: 10.

V and J are TRBV19 and TRBJ1-2; D not certain. CDR1 is LNHDA, CDR2 SQIVND, per germline (reference sequence). CDR3 length: 11 residues. V shed 7 bases and J shed 4 bases, with 7 bases lying between them. CDR3: CASKLSYGYTF. The CDR3 nucleotides are TGTGCCAGTAAGCTAAGCTATGGCTACACCTTC.

This clonotype was seen a few times. The genes are TRBV4-1 and TRBJ2-5, with 10 bases aligning to TRBD1. The V and J ends lost 6 bases and 2 bases, in that order; junction bases with no gene match: 3. The CDR3 totals 14 residues. CDR1 is MGHRA, CDR2 YSYEKL, per germline. As DNA, the CDR3 is TGCGCCAGCAGGTCGGGACAGGGGCAAGAGACCCAGTACTTC. Translation: CASRSGQGQETQYF.

This clonotype appeared a few times. The chain links TRBV7-8 to TRBJ2-1; 12 nucleotides agree with TRBD2. Germline V gives CDR1 SGHVS, CDR2 FQNEAQ. The CDR3 is made up of 16 amino acids. The V segment lost 1 base and the J segment 9 bases; nucleotides outside the gene matches: 7. The CDR3 spells CASSLVSSGRAIEQFF. As DNA, the CDR3 is TGTGCCAGCAGCTTAGTTTCTAGCGGGAGGGCTATTGAGCAGTTCTTC.

The chain joins TRBV15 to TRBJ2-7, with 11 bases that match TRBD2. The CDR3 totals 15 residues. V shed 1 base and J 2 bases; nucleotides not matched to a gene: 1. CDR1 and CDR2 from the germline V gene are LNHNV and YYDKDF (reference sequence). The CDR3, as DNA: TGTGCCACCAGCAGAGTAGCGGGAGGGACCTACGAGCAGTACTTC. Its protein is CATSRVAGGTYEQYF.

CDR3: CASSTQLRGQAKNIQYF. As DNA, the CDR3 is TGTGCCAGCAGTACCCAGCTGAGGGGGCAGGCCAAAAACATTCAGTACTTC. The V and J genes are TRBV27 and TRBJ2-4; 7 nucleotides agree with TRBD1. V was clipped by 5 bases and J by 1 base; unmatched bases: 11. This CDR3 is 17 amino acids long. Germline CDR1 MNHEY, CDR2 SMNVEV (reference sequence).

This clonotype was observed a single time. The V call is TRBV7-2, the J call TRBJ2-5; D unresolved. This CDR3 region has 14 residues. Germline CDR1 reads SGHTA; CDR2 reads FQGNSA. V was shortened by 1 base and J by 13 bases, with 19 bases between the two germline ends. The DNA for the CDR3 is TGTGCCAGCAGCTTAGGGTGGTCGGGCCCCGAGCGGTACTTC. It encodes CASSLGWSGPERYF.

In this sample, this clonotype turned up a few times. The chain is built from TRBV20-1 and TRBJ2-1; 11 bases agree with TRBD1. The J segment lost 4 bases and the V segment lost 4 bases, leaving 6 bases of the junction unmatched. The germline CDR1 and CDR2 sequences are DFQATT and SNEGSKA (reference sequence). The length of the CDR3 is 15 residues. The CDR3 region has the DNA TGCAGTGCTAACCCGGGACAGGGGGATTACAATGAGCAGTTCTTC. Its translation: CSANPGQGDYNEQFF.

The chain has TRBV20-1 and TRBJ2-1; D perhaps matches TRBD1 (6 bases). The germline V gene encodes CDR1 DFQATT and CDR2 SNEGSKA (reference sequence). The length of the CDR3 is 15 residues. The V gene lost 3 bases and the J gene lost 4 bases, with 16 bases spanning the gap. The CDR3 is CSASSGTPTYNEQFF. The DNA of the CDR3 is TGCAGTGCTAGTTCGGGGACACCTACTTACAATGAGCAGTTCTTC.

A few counts support this clonotype. The chain carries TRBV9 and TRBJ1-1, with D maybe TRBD1 (6 bases). CDR3 size: 13 residues. Trimming pared 4 bases from V and 4 bases from J, leaving 11 bases between. Germline-derived CDR1 and CDR2 are SGDLS and YYNGEE. The CDR3 is CASSKDRTTEAFF. The CDR3 nucleotides are TGTGCCAGCAGCAAAGACAGGACCACTGAAGCTTTCTTT.